This T cell receptor (beta chain) derives from a study of early T cells in non-severe SARS-CoV-2 infection. Study-level information: Investigators sequenced bulk RNA drawn from unsorted whole blood, and chains remained unpaired.

This clonotype showed up just a few times. TCRdb analysed the 5' RACE reads with MiXCR anew, one entry per CDR3 protein. The sample yields approximately 83,000 distinct CDR3 sequences, 11% to 15% seen once. The CDR3 extends over 12 amino acids. Germline V lookup: CDR1 SGHTA, CDR2 FQGNSA. V was clipped by 5 bases and J by 6 bases, with 9 bases between them. V is TRBV7-2 and J is TRBJ2-3; D might be TRBD1 (5 bases). The clonotype originates from an adult who was a healthcare worker with PCR-confirmed SARS-CoV-2 infection or an uninfected control (not recorded which). Source material: whole blood. This CDR3 is CASSPGIDTQYF. CDR3 in DNA: TGTGCCAGCAGCCCAGGGATTGATACGCAGTATTTT.